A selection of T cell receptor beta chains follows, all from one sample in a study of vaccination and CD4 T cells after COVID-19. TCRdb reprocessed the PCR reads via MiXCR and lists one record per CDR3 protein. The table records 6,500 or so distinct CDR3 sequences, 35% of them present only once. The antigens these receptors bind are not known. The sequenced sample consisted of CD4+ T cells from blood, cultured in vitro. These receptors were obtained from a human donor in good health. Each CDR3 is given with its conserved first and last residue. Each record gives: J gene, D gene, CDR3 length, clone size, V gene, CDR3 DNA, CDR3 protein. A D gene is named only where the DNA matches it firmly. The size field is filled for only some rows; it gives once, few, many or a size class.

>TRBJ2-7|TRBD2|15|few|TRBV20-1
TGCAGTGCTAGCCCATTAGCGGGAGGGGATGGCGAGCAGTACTTC
CSASPLAGGDGEQYF
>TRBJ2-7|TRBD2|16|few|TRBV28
TGTGCCAGCAGTTCCCCAGCTAGCGGGAGCTCCTACGAGCAGTACTTC
CASSSPASGSSYEQYF
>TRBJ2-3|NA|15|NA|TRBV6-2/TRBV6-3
TGTGCCAGCAGTTATCGCTGGCGGAGCACAGATACGCAGTATTTT
CASSYRWRSTDTQYF
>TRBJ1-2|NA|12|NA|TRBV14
TGTGCCAGCAGCCGTTTACTCTATGGCTACACCTTC
CASSRLLYGYTF
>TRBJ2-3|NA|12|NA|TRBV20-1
TGCGGTGCTCTACTAGCCTCGGATACGCAGTATTTT
CGALLASDTQYF
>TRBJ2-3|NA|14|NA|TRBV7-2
TGTGCCAGCAGCTTAAGGAGACAAACAGATACGCAGTATTTT
CASSLRRQTDTQYF
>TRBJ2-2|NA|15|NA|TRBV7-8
TGTGCCAGCAGCCAAAGCGTGGGAGTAAGGGAGGAGCTGTTTTTT
CASSQSVGVREELFF
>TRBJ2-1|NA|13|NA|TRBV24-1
TGTGCCCCTAGGGGGGAGCGCCGCAATGAGCAGTTCTTC
CAPRGERRNEQFF
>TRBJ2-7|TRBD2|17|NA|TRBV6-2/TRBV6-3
TGTGCCAGCAGTCACCGCCTTGGAGCGGGAACAGTGTACGAGCAGTACTTC
CASSHRLGAGTVYEQYF
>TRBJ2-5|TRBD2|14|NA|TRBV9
TGTGCCAGCAGCGTAGACCCGGGGGGAGAGACCCAGTACTTC
CASSVDPGGETQYF
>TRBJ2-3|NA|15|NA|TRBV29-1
TGCAGCGTTGAAGATCTAGCAGTTAGCACAGATACGCAGTATTTT
CSVEDLAVSTDTQYF
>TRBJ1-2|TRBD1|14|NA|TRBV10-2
TGCGCCAGCAGTGAACCAGGGGGCTTTCGTGGCTACACCTTC
CASSEPGGFRGYTF
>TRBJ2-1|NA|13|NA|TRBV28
TGTGCCAGCAGTATCGCTTCCTACAATGAGCAGTTCTTC
CASSIASYNEQFF
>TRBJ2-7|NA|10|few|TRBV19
TGTGCCACCAACTCCTACGAGCAGTACTTC
CATNSYEQYF
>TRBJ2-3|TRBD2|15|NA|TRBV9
TGTGCCAGCAGCCGAAGACTAGCGGGAGTCGACACGCAGTATTTT
CASSRRLAGVDTQYF
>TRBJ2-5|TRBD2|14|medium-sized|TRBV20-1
TGCAGTGCCAGCCCGACTAGCGGGAGGGAGACCCAGTACTTC
CSASPTSGRETQYF
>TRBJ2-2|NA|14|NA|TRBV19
TGTGCCAGTAGCCCATACGGCTCCGCCGGGGAGCTGTTTTTT
CASSPYGSAGELFF
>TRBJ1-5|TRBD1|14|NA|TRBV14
TGTGCCAGCAGCGTGACAGGGGGCCATCAGCCCCAGCATTTT
CASSVTGGHQPQHF
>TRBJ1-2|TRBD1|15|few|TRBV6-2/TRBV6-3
TGTGCCAGCAGTGAACAGGGGCTACGTAACTATGGCTACACCTTC
CASSEQGLRNYGYTF
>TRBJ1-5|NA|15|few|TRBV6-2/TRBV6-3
TGTGCCAGCAGCGAGACAAGCTCAAGCAATCAGCCCCAGCATTTT
CASSETSSSNQPQHF
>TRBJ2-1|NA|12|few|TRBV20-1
TGCAGTGCTAGGGGGTGGTGGCAGGCCCAGTTCTTC
CSARGWWQAQFF
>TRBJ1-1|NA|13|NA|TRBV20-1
TGCAGTGCTAGAACAGCCACCCACAAGGAAGCTTTCTTT
CSARTATHKEAFF
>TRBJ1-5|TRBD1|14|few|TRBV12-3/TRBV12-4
TGTGCCAGCAGTTTTTCAGGGGGCAGTCAGCCCCAGCATTTT
CASSFSGGSQPQHF
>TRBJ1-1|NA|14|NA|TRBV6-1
TGTGCCAGCAGCTCCCGGGGACTGAACACTGAAGCTTTCTTT
CASSSRGLNTEAFF
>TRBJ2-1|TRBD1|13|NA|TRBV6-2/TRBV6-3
TGTGCCAGCAGTATGACAGGGAGTAATGAGCAGTTCTTC
CASSMTGSNEQFF
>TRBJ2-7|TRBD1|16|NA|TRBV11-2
TGTGCCAGCAGCACAAAGGGGACAGGGGGCTTCTACGAGCAGTACTTC
CASSTKGTGGFYEQYF
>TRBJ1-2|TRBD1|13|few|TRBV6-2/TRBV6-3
TGTGCCAGCAGACCACAGGGGGCCTATGGCTACACCTTC
CASRPQGAYGYTF
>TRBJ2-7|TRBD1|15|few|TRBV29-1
TGCAGCGTAGCCGACGGAACAGGGGTTGGATACGAGCAGTACTTC
CSVADGTGVGYEQYF
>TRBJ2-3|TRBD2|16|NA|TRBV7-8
TGTGCCAGCAGCCCCGGGACTAGCGGGAGTGCTTTTAAGCAGTATTTT
CASSPGTSGSAFKQYF
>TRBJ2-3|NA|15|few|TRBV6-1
TGTGCCAGCAGTAGGAGGTCTGACGGCACAGATACGCAGTATTTT
CASSRRSDGTDTQYF
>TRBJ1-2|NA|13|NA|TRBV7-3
TGTGCCAGCAGCCGAGGGGTCAACTATGGCTACACCTTC
CASSRGVNYGYTF
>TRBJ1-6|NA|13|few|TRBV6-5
TGTGCCAGCAGTTACTATCCCGTCTCACCCCTCCACTTT
CASSYYPVSPLHF
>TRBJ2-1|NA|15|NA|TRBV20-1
TGCAGTGCTAGAGATCGGCGGAAGGGGTACAATGAGCAGTTCTTC
CSARDRRKGYNEQFF
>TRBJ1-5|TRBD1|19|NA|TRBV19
TGTGCCAGTAGTATGGGTCTGAGGCGGAGGGGGCGAAGCAATCAGCCCCAGCATTTT
CASSMGLRRRGRSNQPQHF
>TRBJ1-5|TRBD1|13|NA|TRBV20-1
TGCAGTACGAAAGGGGGCATTGATCAGCCCCAGCATTTT
CSTKGGIDQPQHF
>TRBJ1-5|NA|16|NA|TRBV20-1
TGCAGTGCCCGGGGGCAGGGGCTTTATAGCAATCAGCCCCAGCATTTT
CSARGQGLYSNQPQHF
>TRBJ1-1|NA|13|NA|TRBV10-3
TGTGCCATCAGGGTTGACAGGTACACTGAAGCTTTCTTT
CAIRVDRYTEAFF
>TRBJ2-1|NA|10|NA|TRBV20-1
TGCAGTGCTCTCGACAATGAGCAGTTCTTC
CSALDNEQFF
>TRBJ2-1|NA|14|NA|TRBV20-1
TGCAGTGCTAGGCCGGGAACCTCCTACAATGAGCAGTTCTTC
CSARPGTSYNEQFF
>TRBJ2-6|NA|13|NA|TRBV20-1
TGCAGTGCTACTAACTCTGGGGCCAACGTCCTGACTTTC
CSATNSGANVLTF
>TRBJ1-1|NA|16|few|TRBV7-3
TGTGCCAGCAGCTTAAGAAGGCCAGCCGGGAACACTGAAGCTTTCTTT
CASSLRRPAGNTEAFF
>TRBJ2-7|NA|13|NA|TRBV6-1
TGTGCCAGCATGAACATACAGGGAGCAGAGCAGTACTTC
CASMNIQGAEQYF
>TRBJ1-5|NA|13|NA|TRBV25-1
TGTGCCAGCAGTGAAATGGGCAATCAGCCCCAGCATTTT
CASSEMGNQPQHF
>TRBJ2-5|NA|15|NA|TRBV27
TGTGCCAGCAGTCCGCGGTCAGGGTACAGGGAGACCCAGTACTTC
CASSPRSGYRETQYF
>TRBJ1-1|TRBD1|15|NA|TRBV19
TGTGCCAGTACGAGGACAGGGGTATTGAACACTGAAGCTTTCTTT
CASTRTGVLNTEAFF
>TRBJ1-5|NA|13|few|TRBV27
TGTGCCAGCAGTTTCTTCCGTCTTAAGGAACAGCATTTT
CASSFFRLKEQHF
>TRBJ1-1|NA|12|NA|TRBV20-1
TGCAGTGCTAGAGACACAGGGTTTGCAGCTTTCTTT
CSARDTGFAAFF
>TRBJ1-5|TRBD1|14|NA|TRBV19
TGTGCCAGTAGTATCGGACAGGGGACTCAGCCCCAGCATTTT
CASSIGQGTQPQHF
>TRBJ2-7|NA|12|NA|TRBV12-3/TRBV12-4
TGTGCCAGCAGCCCCGGGGTACGAGCGATGAACTTC
CASSPGVRAMNF
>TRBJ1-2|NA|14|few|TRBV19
TGTGCCAGTAGTGTCAGGGTGGAGGAGTATGGCTACACCTTC
CASSVRVEEYGYTF
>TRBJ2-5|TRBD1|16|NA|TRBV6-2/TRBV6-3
TGTGCCAGCAGTTACTCAAGCACAGGGGGGAAGGAGACCCAGTACTTC
CASSYSSTGGKETQYF
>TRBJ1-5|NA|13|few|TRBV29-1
TGCAGCGTCGGACAGAATAGCAATCAGCCCCAGCATTTT
CSVGQNSNQPQHF
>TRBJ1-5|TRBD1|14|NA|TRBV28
TGTGCCAGCAGTTTAATCGGGCCCCAGGGGGCCCAGCATTTT
CASSLIGPQGAQHF